This TCR beta chain was sequenced in a study of cytomegalovirus exposure and HLA in healthy donors. In germline, CDR1 is SGHAT, CDR2 FQNNGV. Trimming shortened V by 5 bases and J by 2 bases, and 15 bases separated the two germline ends. The CDR3 sequence is 15 residues long. The table came from immunoSEQ multiplex PCR; TCRdb's copy has only in-frame clones and leaves some out. The data contain 180,000 or so clones, approximately 86% of them singletons. The clonotype was recovered from a young man in good health and CMV-seropositive. The chain has TRBV11-2 and TRBJ1-2; D is perhaps TRBD1 (5 bases). Sequencing was carried out using PBMCs. The CDR3 loop reads CASSPHWDGNYGYTF. CDR3 DNA: TGTGCCAGCAGCCCACATTGGGACGGAAACTATGGCTACACCTTC.